Given below is one T cell receptor beta chain in context. Its specificity is not known. This specimen belongs to a study of cytomegalovirus exposure and HLA in healthy donors. Study information: It was reported in a later analysis that the same platform had been used for the roughly 130 validation repertoires as for the 666 first-cohort repertoires. Overall study results and limits: Researchers counted some 150 TCR beta chains as cytomegalovirus-associated. Most TCR sequences were seen very rarely across donors, but some public TCRs occurred in many.

Donors were drawn from the approximately 120-subject validation cohort, separate from the approximately 680-subject first cohort. Produced via immunoSEQ multiplex PCR; TCRdb's table is partial and in-frame only. The data hold under 85,000 clones, with around 92% observed a single time. Germline CDR1 MNHEY, CDR2 SMNVEV (reference sequence). V lost 6 bases, J lost 7 bases, and 10 bases stayed unmatched. The CDR3 contains 15 residues. The rearrangement joins TRBV27 to TRBJ2-1; 9 nucleotides align to TRBD2. The TCR sequence derives from a man aged 18 to 30 in good health and CMV-seropositive. Source material: PBMCs. The CDR3 reads CASRDSGSRINEQFF. CDR3 DNA: TGTGCCAGCAGGGATAGCGGGAGTCGGATAAATGAGCAGTTCTTC.